These T cell receptor beta chains were read from a single sample in a study of T-cell memory formation after mild COVID-19. TCRdb recomputed calls from the 5' RACE reads with MiXCR, one row per CDR3 protein. This table has nearly 250,000 distinct CDR3 sequences, approximately 15% appearing once. Sequenced sample: PBMCs or a T cell subset sorted from them (not recorded which). The receptors were gathered from an adult woman who had mild COVID-19 (a few samples of this study predate the infection). Cell type and time point are not known. Each CDR3 is given with its conserved first and last residue. D genes are given only for firm matches. Where a row states a size, it is once, few, many or the class of an expanded clone; other rows omit it.

D gene	clone size	V gene	J gene	CDR3 DNA	CDR3 protein
TRBD1	-	TRBV20-1	TRBJ1-4	TGCAGTGTACAACAGGGGGCGGGTGAAAAACTGTTTTTT	CSVQQGAGEKLFF
TRBD1	-	TRBV7-2	TRBJ2-1	TGTGCCAGCAGCTCGTTACAGGGGTACCACAATGAGCAGTTCTTC	CASSSLQGYHNEQFF
-	-	TRBV12-3/TRBV12-4	TRBJ2-1	TGTGCCAGCAGTTTAGGTCTGAATGAGCAGTTCTTC	CASSLGLNEQFF
-	few	TRBV24-1	TRBJ2-5	TGTGCCACCAGTTTTGGCCCGGGTTCGGGGGCCCAAGAGACCCAGTACTTC	CATSFGPGSGAQETQYF
-	-	TRBV18	TRBJ1-2	TGTGCCAGCTCACCCTTGGCAGACTATGGCTACACCTTC	CASSPLADYGYTF
TRBD2	-	TRBV29-1	TRBJ2-7	TGCAGCGTCCTCCTAGCGGGATTCTACGAGCAGTACTTC	CSVLLAGFYEQYF
-	few	TRBV12-3/TRBV12-4	TRBJ2-3	TGTGCCAGCAACGGGGGGCCGGGCACAGATACGCAGTATTTT	CASNGGPGTDTQYF
-	-	TRBV7-9	TRBJ2-3	TGTGCCAGCGGTCTGCTATTCGGGGGAGATACGCAGTATTTT	CASGLLFGGDTQYF
-	few	TRBV4-3	TRBJ2-2	TGCGCCAGCAGCCAAGACCCCCACCGGGAGCTGTTTTTT	CASSQDPHRELFF
-	-	TRBV19	TRBJ2-7	TGTGCCAGTAGGGCAGCCTCCTACGAGCAGTACTTC	CASRAASYEQYF
-	few	TRBV20-1	TRBJ1-2	TGCAGTGCTAGAGATCTTCAAATCTATGGCTACACCTTC	CSARDLQIYGYTF
-	-	TRBV9	TRBJ1-2	TGTGCCAGCAGCGTAGACCCAGCGGTAGGGGTTGGCTACACCTTC	CASSVDPAVGVGYTF
TRBD2	-	TRBV30	TRBJ2-1	TGTGCCTGGAGTGTACCGGGGACTAGGAGGAATGAGCAGTTCTTC	CAWSVPGTRRNEQFF
-	-	TRBV9	TRBJ2-3	TGTGCCAGCAGCGTAGCTTGGGGGATTCGGGGGGCCCATACGCAGTATTTT	CASSVAWGIRGAHTQYF
TRBD1	-	TRBV20-1	TRBJ1-2	TGCAGTGCTAGAGCGGGACAGGGATATGGCTACACCTTC	CSARAGQGYGYTF
TRBD1	-	TRBV29-1	TRBJ2-5	TGCAGCGTTGAATTAGTAGGGGGCGACGAGACCCAGTACTTC	CSVELVGGDETQYF
-	few	TRBV5-1	TRBJ2-1	TGCGCCAGCAGTATAGTCCCCTACAATGAGCAGTTCTTC	CASSIVPYNEQFF
TRBD1	-	TRBV12-3/TRBV12-4	TRBJ1-2	TGTGCCAGCAGTTTGCGGGACAGGGGTGGTGGCTACACCTTC	CASSLRDRGGGYTF
-	-	TRBV11-2	TRBJ1-2	TGTGCCAGCAGCCCGAACCCAGGTTCGAACTATGGCTACACCTTC	CASSPNPGSNYGYTF
-	few	TRBV12-3/TRBV12-4	TRBJ1-1	TGTGCCAGCAGTCCTTGGTGGCAGGTCGGGGGAGAAGCTTTCTTT	CASSPWWQVGGEAFF
TRBD2	-	TRBV20-1	TRBJ2-7	TGCAGTGCTAGGGTATCTGGGAGGGAAGGCTACACGCGCGAGCAGTACTTC	CSARVSGREGYTREQYF
TRBD2	-	TRBV24-1	TRBJ2-3	TGTGCCACCCCGGAGCGGGAGGGTCGCACAGATACGCAGTATTTT	CATPEREGRTDTQYF
-	-	TRBV10-3	TRBJ2-5	TGTGCCATCAGTGGACAACTGGAAGAGACCCAGTACTTC	CAISGQLEETQYF
-	few	TRBV24-1	TRBJ2-7	TGTGCCACCAGTGATTTTGGGGCAGGGGACGAGCAGTACTTC	CATSDFGAGDEQYF
-	-	TRBV25-1	TRBJ2-7	TGTGCCAGCAGTGAGACAGGAAACTCCTACGAGCAGTACTTC	CASSETGNSYEQYF
-	-	TRBV9	TRBJ2-7	TGTGCCAGCAGCGTAGAGAGTTGGGGGGAGCAGTACTTC	CASSVESWGEQYF
-	few	TRBV18	TRBJ2-4	TGTGCCAGCTCACCACCGGAGAGGGGGGTCTTAGCCAAAAACATTCAGTACTTC	CASSPPERGVLAKNIQYF
-	-	TRBV6-5	TRBJ2-1	TGTGCCAGTTCAGCCGTGGCAGGGACGAGCTCCTACAATGAGCAGTTCTTC	CASSAVAGTSSYNEQFF
-	few	TRBV12-3/TRBV12-4	TRBJ2-7	TGTGCCAGCAGACCCGGGACATCGAGCTCCTACGAGCAGTACTTC	CASRPGTSSSYEQYF
TRBD2	few	TRBV5-1	TRBJ2-3	TGCGCCAGCAGCGACGGACTAGCGAACACAGATACGCAGTATTTT	CASSDGLANTDTQYF
TRBD2	few	TRBV3-1	TRBJ2-5	TGTGCCAGCAGCCAGGGGACGACTAGCTTAAAGACCCAGTACTTC	CASSQGTTSLKTQYF
TRBD1	few	TRBV30	TRBJ2-1	TGTGCCTGGAGTACCGGGACAGGCCCGTTCTTC	CAWSTGTGPFF
-	-	TRBV11-2	TRBJ2-7	TGTGCCAGCACGCGGGACAACGGATTCTACGAGCAGTACTTC	CASTRDNGFYEQYF
-	few	TRBV12-3/TRBV12-4	TRBJ2-6	TGTGCCAGCACCTCTCGGACAGTGTCGATAAGCTCTGGGGCCAACGTCCTGACTTTC	CASTSRTVSISSGANVLTF
TRBD2	few	TRBV12-3/TRBV12-4	TRBJ2-3	TGTGCCAGCAGTTTGAGGGGCATAGCGGGAGGTTTGACAGATACGCAGTATTTT	CASSLRGIAGGLTDTQYF
TRBD2	-	TRBV18	TRBJ2-7	TGTGCCAGCTCACCTCTAGCGGGAGGGAACGACGAGCAGTACTTC	CASSPLAGGNDEQYF
TRBD2	-	TRBV4-1	TRBJ2-3	TGCGCCAGCAGCCCTCGACTAGCCCGCACAGATACGCAGTATTTT	CASSPRLARTDTQYF
TRBD1	-	TRBV7-8	TRBJ2-5	TGTGCCAGCAGCTTAGAGTACAGGGGGGCCTCTGGGACCCAGTACTTC	CASSLEYRGASGTQYF
TRBD1	-	TRBV7-3	TRBJ2-2	TGTGCCAGCAGCCAAGGACAGGGTAACGGGGAGCTGTTTTTT	CASSQGQGNGELFF
-	-	TRBV3-1	TRBJ1-1	TGTGCAAGCAGCCAAGTTCGTGGACGCACTGAAGCTTTCTTT	CASSQVRGRTEAFF
TRBD2	-	TRBV3-1	TRBJ2-2	TGTGCCAGCAGCTCCTATCGGGGGAGGGCGAACACCGGGGAGCTGTTTTTT	CASSSYRGRANTGELFF
-	few	TRBV5-6	TRBJ2-5	TGTGCCAGCAGCTTGGAAGCCCTAGTGAAAGAGACCCAGTACTTC	CASSLEALVKETQYF
-	-	TRBV20-1	TRBJ1-5	TGCAGTGCTAGAGATTGGACGGGGGCAAATCAGCCCCAGCATTTT	CSARDWTGANQPQHF
TRBD2	-	TRBV28	TRBJ2-4	TGTGCCAGCAGTTCAGGGACTAGGCCCATTCAGTACTTC	CASSSGTRPIQYF
-	-	TRBV12-3/TRBV12-4	TRBJ1-5	TGTGCCAGCCTCGATGTGAACTTGGCCCAGCATTTT	CASLDVNLAQHF
-	many	TRBV3-1	TRBJ1-1	TGTGCCAGCAGCCCGTCAGGGCCTCCCACTGAAGCTTTCTTT	CASSPSGPPTEAFF
-	-	TRBV5-4	TRBJ1-1	TGTGCCAGCAGCTTGGGAGGGAGTACGAACACTGAAGCTTTCTTT	CASSLGGSTNTEAFF
TRBD2	many	TRBV20-1	TRBJ2-1	TGCAGTGCTAGAGTCGGACTAGCGGGGGGAAAGTCCTACAATGAGCAGTTCTTC	CSARVGLAGGKSYNEQFF
TRBD1	-	TRBV20-1	TRBJ2-5	TGCAGTGCCCACAGGGGTAAAGAGACCCAGTACTTC	CSAHRGKETQYF
-	-	TRBV5-1	TRBJ1-3	TGCGCCAGCAGCTTGGCCACAGGGAGCTCTGGAAACACCATATATTTT	CASSLATGSSGNTIYF
-	-	TRBV21-1	TRBJ2-3	TGTGCCAGCAGCAAAGAAGCCCCGCGGAGAGATACGCAGTATTTT	CASSKEAPRRDTQYF
TRBD2	few	TRBV9	TRBJ2-1	TGTGCCAGCGGGAAGGGGCCTAGCGGGTCCTTTGAGCAGTTCTTC	CASGKGPSGSFEQFF